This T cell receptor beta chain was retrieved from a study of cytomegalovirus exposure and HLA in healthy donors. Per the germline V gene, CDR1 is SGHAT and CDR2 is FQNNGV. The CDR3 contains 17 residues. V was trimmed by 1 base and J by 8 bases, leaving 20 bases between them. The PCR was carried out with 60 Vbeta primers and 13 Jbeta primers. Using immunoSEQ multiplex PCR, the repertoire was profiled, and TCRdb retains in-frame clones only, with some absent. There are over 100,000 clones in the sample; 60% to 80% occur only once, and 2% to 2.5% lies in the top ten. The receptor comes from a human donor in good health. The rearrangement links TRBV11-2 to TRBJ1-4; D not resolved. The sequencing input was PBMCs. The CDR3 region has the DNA TGTGCCAGCAGCTTAGGAGGCGCACAGCGGTTCCAGGAAAAACTGTTTTTT. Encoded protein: CASSLGGAQRFQEKLFF.